Sequencing of this TCR beta chain was carried out in a study of radiation and T cells in renal cell carcinoma. Overall study findings and caveats: Top tumor clonotypes rose in blood 2 weeks post-radiation, then contracted.

The time point: blood 2 weeks post-SBRT. Treatment denoted: 15 Gy SBRT to primary tumor, nephrectomy 4 weeks later. TCRdb keeps only in-frame clones here, not all; method: immunoSEQ multiplex PCR. This table has 60,000 to 65,000 clones, 70% to 80% appearing once. Comment on this clone: The antigen remains undetermined.

Germline lookup yields CDR1 MNHNY and CDR2 SVGAGI (reference sequence). V was cut by 2 bases and J by 1 base, with 2 bases left in between. The CDR3 spans 12 residues. The V call is TRBV6-6, the J call TRBJ2-5, with no clear D. Sequencing was performed on blood, taken from a patient whose treatment included radiotherapy and nephrectomy. This TCR came from a man in his 60s with renal cell carcinoma. The CDR3 sequence: CASSYPQETQYF. The CDR3 DNA sequence: TGTGCCAGCAGTTACCCCCAAGAGACCCAGTACTTC.